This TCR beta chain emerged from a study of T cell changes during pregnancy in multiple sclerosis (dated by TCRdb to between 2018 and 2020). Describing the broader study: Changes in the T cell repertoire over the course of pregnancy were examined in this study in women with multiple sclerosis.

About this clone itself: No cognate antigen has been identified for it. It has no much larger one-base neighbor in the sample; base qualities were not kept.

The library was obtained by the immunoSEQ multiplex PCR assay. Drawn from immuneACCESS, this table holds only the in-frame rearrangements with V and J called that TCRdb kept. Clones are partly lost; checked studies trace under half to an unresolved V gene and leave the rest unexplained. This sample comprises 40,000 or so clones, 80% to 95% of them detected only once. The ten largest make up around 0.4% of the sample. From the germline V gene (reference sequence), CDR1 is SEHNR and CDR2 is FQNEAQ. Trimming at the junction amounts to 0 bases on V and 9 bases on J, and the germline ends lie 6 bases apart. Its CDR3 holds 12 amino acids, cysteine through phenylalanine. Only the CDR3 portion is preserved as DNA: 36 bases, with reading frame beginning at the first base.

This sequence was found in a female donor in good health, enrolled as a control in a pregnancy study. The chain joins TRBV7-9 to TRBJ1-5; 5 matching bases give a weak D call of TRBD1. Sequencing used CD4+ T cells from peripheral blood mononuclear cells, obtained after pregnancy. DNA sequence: TGTGCCAGCAGCTTAGCAGGGGCGCCCCAGCATTTT. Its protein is CASSLAGAPQHF.